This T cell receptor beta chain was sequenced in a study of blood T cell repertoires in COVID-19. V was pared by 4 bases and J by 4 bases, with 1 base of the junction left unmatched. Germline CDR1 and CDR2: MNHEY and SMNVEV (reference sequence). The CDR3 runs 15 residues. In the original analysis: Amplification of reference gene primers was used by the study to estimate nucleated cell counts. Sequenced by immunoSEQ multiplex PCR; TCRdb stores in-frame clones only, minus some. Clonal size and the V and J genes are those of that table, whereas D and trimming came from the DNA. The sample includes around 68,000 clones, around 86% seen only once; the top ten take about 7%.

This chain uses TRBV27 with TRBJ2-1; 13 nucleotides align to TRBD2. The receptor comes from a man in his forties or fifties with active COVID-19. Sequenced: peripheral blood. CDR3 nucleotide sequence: TGTGCCAGCAGTTCGGGACTAGCGGGATACAATGAGCAGTTCTTC. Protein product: CASSSGLAGYNEQFF.